This TCR beta chain derives from a study of T cell responses to AZD1222 COVID-19 vaccine. For the study at large: Timing groups of about 4 and about 12 weeks for second doses were pooled. Study-wide results and caveats: Spike-specific TCR breadth and depth grew following two AZD1222 doses. Repertoire sampling happened only post peak T cell response.

Method: immunoSEQ multiplex PCR; TCRdb's copy keeps in-frame clones and lacks some. The sample shows 110,000 or so clones, roughly 90% of them seen only once. Per germline, CDR1 SGHNT and CDR2 YYREEE (reference sequence). This CDR3 is built from 15 residues. Between the trimmed V and J ends, which lost 1 base and 6 bases, there was a span of 16 bases. In regard to this clone: What it binds is not known.

V usage is TRBV5-4 and J usage is TRBJ1-1; D might be TRBD1 (6 bases). The material sequenced was peripheral blood, taken on day 0 of AZD1222 vaccination. The receptor was derived from an adult in good health. The CDR3 spells CASSLKGGHLAEAFF. The CDR3 DNA is TGTGCCAGCAGCTTGAAAGGGGGACATCTTGCTGAAGCTTTCTTT.